The 19 T cell receptor beta chains below were found in one sample sequenced in a study of blood T cell repertoires in COVID-19. The data were produced by immunoSEQ multiplex PCR, yet TCRdb's version contains in-frame clones alone and is incomplete. The table has around 130,000 clones, more than 80% seen once; the top ten hold about 11%. Sequencing was performed on peripheral blood. These receptors came from a woman older than 75 with acute or convalescent COVID-19.

V usage is TRBV10-3 and J usage is TRBJ1-4; D possibly corresponds to TRBD1 (5 bases). V dropped 5 bases and J dropped 5 bases, with 15 bases sitting between them. Germline lookup yields CDR1 ENHRY and CDR2 SYGVKD. This CDR3 is 15 amino acids long. Written as DNA, the CDR3 is TGTGCCATCAGTCACACAGGAGTGTTAAATGAAAAACTGTTTTTT. This codes for CAISHTGVLNEKLFF.

The chain combines TRBV2 with TRBJ1-2; TRBD1 aligns across 8 bases. The CDR3 is 13 amino acids. With 6 bases clipped from V and 10 bases from J, the junction kept 10 bases outside the gene matches. CDR1 SNHLY and CDR2 FYNNEI come from the germline V gene. CDR3 bases: TGTGCCAGCAGCCTCGGACAGGGAAGCGCCTACACCTTC. This gives the protein CASSLGQGSAYTF.

J is TRBJ1-6 and V is TRBV5-1; D ambiguous. Deletions cut 2 bases from V and 4 bases from J, with 13 bases between. The germline V gene encodes CDR1 SGHRS and CDR2 YFSETQ. The CDR3 covers 16 residues. The CDR3 DNA sequence: TGCGCCAGCAGCTTTTCCACCCGAACATATAATTCACCCCTCCACTTT. Its translation: CASSFSTRTYNSPLHF.

V is TRBV7-9 and J is TRBJ1-1, with no clear D. Germline V gene data show CDR1 as SEHNR and CDR2 as FQNEAQ (reference sequence). This CDR3 contains 14 residues. V lost 2 bases and J 4 bases, leaving 11 bases between the germline ends. CDR3 DNA: TGTGCCAGCAGCTTAAGTTCCGGGGTCACTGAAGCTTTCTTT. The encoded protein is CASSLSSGVTEAFF. The variable domain in full, completed from reference TRBV7-9 and TRBJ1-1, reads DTGVSQNPRHKITKRGQNVTFRCDPISEHNRLYWYRQTLGQGPEFLTYFQNEAQLEKSRLLSDRFSAERPKGSFSTLEIQRTEQGDSAMYLCASSLSSGVTEAFFGQGTRLTVV.

The chain links TRBV5-1 to TRBJ2-7; 16 bases are shared with TRBD2. V trimming: 4 bases; J trimming: 4 bases; junction bases outside the gene matches: 8. Per germline, CDR1 SGHRS and CDR2 YFSETQ. CDR3 length: 17 residues. CDR3 region: CASSVGLAGGRPYEQYF. In nucleotides, the CDR3 is TGCGCCAGCAGCGTGGGACTAGCGGGGGGGCGACCTTACGAGCAGTACTTC. Looking up the rest from reference TRBV5-1 and TRBJ2-7 gives the full variable domain: KAGVTQTPRYLIKTRGQQVTLSCSPISGHRSVSWYQQTPGQGLQFLFEYFSETQRNKGNFPGRFSGRQFSNSRSEMNVSTLELGDSALYLCASSVGLAGGRPYEQYFGPGTRLTVT.

The V gene is TRBV30, the J gene TRBJ1-1; D is unresolved. This CDR3 comprises 14 residues. V gave up 2 bases and J gave up 6 bases, with 16 bases separating them. CDR1 and CDR2 from the germline V gene are GTSNPN and SVGIG (reference sequence). CDR3 in DNA: TGTGCCTGGAGTAACGGAGGGTACGGAGCTGAAGCTTTCTTT. This gives the protein CAWSNGGYGAEAFF.

The V gene is TRBV7-2, the J gene TRBJ1-2, with 7 bases fitting TRBD1. CDR1 and CDR2 (germline): SGHTA, FQGNSA. CDR3 size: 14 residues. With 1 base clipped from V and 4 bases from J, the junction kept 3 bases outside the gene matches. CDR3 amino acids: CASSLGGQFYGYTF. CDR3 in DNA: TGTGCCAGCAGCTTAGGGGGACAGTTCTATGGCTACACCTTC.

The J gene is TRBJ1-4, the V gene TRBV5-4; 8 bases align to TRBD1. Germline assignment: CDR1 SGHNT and CDR2 YYREEE (reference sequence). V dropped 2 bases and J dropped 6; count of bases not matched to a gene: 9. CDR3 length: 16 residues. In DNA, the CDR3 is TGTGCCAGCAGCTTTTTGGCAGGGGGCTCGGATGAAAAACTGTTTTTT. This codes for CASSFLAGGSDEKLFF.

The CDR3 here is CASSLTGPNYNSPLHF. The CDR3 DNA is TGTGCCAGCAGCTTAACGGGCCCTAACTATAATTCACCCCTCCACTTT. The chain combines TRBV7-3 with TRBJ1-6; D is undetermined. Germline CDR1 SGHTA, CDR2 FQGTGA. The V end lost 0 bases, the J end lost 3 bases, and 9 bases lay between the germline ends. This CDR3 has 16 amino acids.

The rearrangement uses TRBV6-6 and TRBJ2-1; 7 bases align to TRBD1. With 11 bases clipped from V and 6 bases from J, the junction kept 10 bases outside the gene matches. This CDR3 has 13 amino acids. Germline V gene sequence: CDR1 MNHNY, CDR2 SVGAGI (reference sequence). CDR3 in amino acids: CAGKAGGSNEQFF. The CDR3 nucleotides are TGTGCCGGGAAAGCAGGGGGAAGCAATGAGCAGTTCTTC.

The chain couples TRBV10-3 to TRBJ1-6, with 10 bases identical to TRBD1. The germline V gene encodes CDR1 ENHRY and CDR2 SYGVKD. The CDR3 is made up of 14 amino acids. J lost 9 bases, V lost 2 bases, and 1 base had no gene match. This CDR3 reads CAISERTGGSPLHF. CDR3 nucleotide sequence: TGTGCCATCAGTGAGAGGACAGGGGGTTCACCCCTCCACTTT.

The V gene is TRBV18, the J gene TRBJ1-5, with D unresolved. The CDR3 runs to 13 residues. CDR1 is KGHSH, CDR2 LQKENI, per germline. The V and J ends lost 3 bases and 4 bases respectively, with 7 bases between them. This CDR3 reads CASSPGRNQPQHF. For the CDR3, the DNA is TGTGCCAGCTCACCGGGGAGAAATCAGCCCCAGCATTTT.

This chain joins TRBV10-3 and TRBJ1-6; 8 nucleotides line up with TRBD1. Per germline, CDR1 ENHRY and CDR2 SYGVKD. The CDR3 is 14 amino acids. With 10 bases clipped from V and 10 bases from J, the junction kept 12 bases outside the gene matches. As DNA, the CDR3 is TGTGCCACCGGGCAGCAGGGGGCAAGCTCACCCCTCCACTTT. It specifies CATGQQGASSPLHF.

The chain carries TRBV9 and TRBJ1-3; TRBD1 agrees at 7 bases. Trimming removed 3 bases from V and 2 bases from J; junction bases left unmatched: 8. Germline CDR1 SGDLS, CDR2 YYNGEE. This CDR3 spans 16 amino acids. The CDR3 here is CASSGQLGQTGNTIYF. CDR3 in DNA: TGTGCCAGCAGCGGACAATTGGGACAGACTGGAAACACCATATATTTT.

This clone was detected only a few times. The chain links TRBV6-2 or TRBV6-3 to TRBJ1-5; D might be TRBD1 (6 bases). Trimming left V 6 bases short and J 8 bases short, with 14 bases between. This CDR3 is built from 13 residues. Per germline, CDR1 MNHEY and CDR2 SVGEGT. The CDR3 here is CASSRRGWEPQHF. The CDR3 DNA reads TGTGCCAGCAGCCGCAGGGGCTGGGAGCCCCAGCATTTT.

This clone was recorded a few times. This chain uses TRBV2 with TRBJ1-2; a possible D gene is TRBD1 (5 bases). The CDR3 runs to 15 residues. Trimming removed 2 bases at V and 0 bases at J, with 10 bases between. CDR1 is SNHLY and CDR2 is FYNNEI in the germline V gene. Here the CDR3 reads CASSEWGRPNYGYTF. The CDR3 DNA sequence: TGTGCCAGCAGTGAATGGGGGAGGCCTAACTATGGCTACACCTTC.

This chain connects TRBV9 to TRBJ2-7; 11 bases fit TRBD1. The CDR3 length is 15 residues. The germline CDR1 and CDR2 sequences are SGDLS and YYNGEE. V lost 3 bases, J lost 4 bases, and 6 bases stayed unmatched. CDR3 loop: CASSEGTGGLYEQYF. The CDR3 nucleotides are TGTGCCAGCAGCGAGGGGACAGGGGGATTATACGAGCAGTACTTC.

This rearrangement joins TRBV6-5 to TRBJ1-1; D is uncertain. The CDR3 has 15 residues. Germline values: CDR1 MNHEY, CDR2 SVGAGI. The germline V and J ends were trimmed by 7 bases and 0 bases, with 15 bases remaining between them. The CDR3 region has the DNA TGTGCCAGCAAAGACGACATTTACATGAACACTGAAGCTTTCTTT. It yields the protein CASKDDIYMNTEAFF.

This clone was counted once. This rearrangement joins TRBV6-5 to TRBJ1-1; 10 bases are a match to TRBD1. Germline-derived CDR1 and CDR2 are MNHEY and SVGAGI. This CDR3 spans 16 amino acids. The V segment lost 4 bases and the J segment 4 bases; nucleotides outside the gene matches: 9. The CDR3 sequence is CASSLTGGRGGTEAFF. The CDR3 nucleotides read TGTGCCAGCAGTTTGACAGGGGGCAGGGGGGGCACTGAAGCTTTCTTT.